Listed here are 2 T cell receptor beta chains from one sample, sequenced in a study of blood T cell repertoires in COVID-19. Produced via immunoSEQ multiplex PCR; TCRdb's table is partial and in-frame only. Counted here are 400,000 or so clones, 88% occurring once; the ten biggest clones make up around 2.1%. Sequencing was performed on PBMCs or T cells enriched from blood (not recorded which). These receptors were obtained from a woman between 35 and 50 years old with acute COVID-19.

This clone has a handful of counts. The chain joins TRBV7-9 to TRBJ1-1, with a weak D call TRBD1 (5 bases). Trimming took 4 bases from V and 5 from J, leaving 20 bases between them. The CDR3 runs 16 residues. CDR1 and CDR2 from the germline V gene are SEHNR and FQNEAQ (reference sequence). CDR3 DNA sequence: TGTGCCAGCAGCTCCAACCGGCAGGGACTAAGAACTGAAGCTTTCTTT. Translating it yields CASSSNRQGLRTEAFF.

This chain links TRBV2 with TRBJ2-2, with 8 bases aligning to TRBD1. CDR3 length equals 15 residues. Looked up from germline, CDR1 is SNHLY and CDR2 is FYNNEI. With 6 bases clipped from V and 1 base from J, the junction kept 4 bases outside the gene matches. The CDR3 coding sequence is TGTGCCAGCAGAAGGACAGGGAGGAACACCGGGGAGCTGTTTTTT. Its translation: CASRRTGRNTGELFF.